The subject of this entry is one T cell receptor beta chain. These data belong to a study of blood T cell repertoires in COVID-19. About the study: The United States, Italy and Spain provided the acute and convalescent COVID-19 samples. PBMCs, B-cell-depleted T cells, or T cells were the source of the cDNA or gDNA that made up the material.

Study processing details: Amplified reference gene primers provided the basis for estimating nucleated cell counts. TCRdb keeps only in-frame clones here, not all; method: immunoSEQ multiplex PCR. V and J calls and clone size are as listed in that table; D and trimming were resolved from the DNA. The sample records about 310,000 clones, about 91% being singletons. Participant age was roughly 18 to 90 years, and participants resided in about 25 US areas. Sequencing was performed on PBMCs or T cells enriched from blood (not recorded which). The receptor's source is a woman aged 18-29 years who had recovered from COVID-19.

CDR3 coding DNA: TGTGCCAGCAGCGTAGATAGCGGGAGGGGCCGTAAGCAGTTCTTC. This gives the protein CASSVDSGRGRKQFF. The chain recombines TRBV9 with TRBJ2-1, with 11 bases aligning to TRBD2. The CDR3 is 15 amino acids. CDR1 is SGDLS, CDR2 YYNGEE, per germline. V was pared by 0 bases and J by 11 bases, with 7 bases of the junction left unmatched.